The rows below give T cell receptor beta chains drawn from one sample of a study of T cells in Graves' hyperthyroidism and ophthalmopathy. TCRdb reprocessed the multiplex PCR reads with MiXCR, giving one entry per CDR3 protein. The sample lists roughly 500,000 distinct CDR3 sequences, roughly 16% occurring once. The specimen was blood. The receptors stem from a woman aged 25 to 39 with Graves' ophthalmopathy. Both conserved end residues are part of each CDR3. Each record gives: J gene, V gene, clone size, D gene, CDR3 DNA, CDR3 protein. D genes are given only for firm matches. The size of a clone is reported for some rows only, either as once, few or many, or as a class for expanded clones.

J gene: TRBJ2-7; V gene: TRBV7-8; clone size: NA; D gene: TRBD1; CDR3 DNA: TGTGCCAGCAGCCAGGTACAGGGGAATTACTACGAGCAGTACTTC; CDR3 protein: CASSQVQGNYYEQYF
J gene: TRBJ2-5; V gene: TRBV7-2; clone size: many; D gene: NA; CDR3 DNA: TGTGCCAGCAGCTCCGACCTCGGACAGAAGTACCAAGAGACCCAGTACTTC; CDR3 protein: CASSSDLGQKYQETQYF
J gene: TRBJ2-3; V gene: TRBV2; clone size: many; D gene: NA; CDR3 DNA: TGTGCCAGCAGTGGATACAGGGCTAGCACAGATACGCAGTATTTT; CDR3 protein: CASSGYRASTDTQYF
J gene: TRBJ2-1; V gene: TRBV20-1; clone size: few; D gene: NA; CDR3 DNA: TGCAGTGCTAGAGATAGCACTATTTTCGGCAATGAGCAGTTCTTC; CDR3 protein: CSARDSTIFGNEQFF
J gene: TRBJ2-1; V gene: TRBV28; clone size: few; D gene: TRBD2; CDR3 DNA: TGTGCCAGCAGTTTACCCCTAGCGGGAGGGTCCTACAATGAGCAGTTCTTC; CDR3 protein: CASSLPLAGGSYNEQFF
J gene: TRBJ1-6; V gene: TRBV7-2; clone size: few; D gene: NA; CDR3 DNA: TGTGCCAGCAGCCTCGGGACTGGGAGGAATTCACCCCTCCACTTT; CDR3 protein: CASSLGTGRNSPLHF
J gene: TRBJ2-1; V gene: TRBV20-1; clone size: many; D gene: TRBD2; CDR3 DNA: TGCAGTGCTAGACGGGGACTAGCGGTAATTGGCGATGAGCAGTTCTTC; CDR3 protein: CSARRGLAVIGDEQFF
J gene: TRBJ1-3; V gene: TRBV20-1; clone size: NA; D gene: NA; CDR3 DNA: TGCAGTGCGAGGGAGACTGGAAACACCATATATTTT; CDR3 protein: CSARETGNTIYF
J gene: TRBJ2-7; V gene: TRBV11-2; clone size: once; D gene: TRBD2; CDR3 DNA: TGTGCCAGCAGCTTGGGGGCGGGGGGGACGGACGAGCAGTACTTC; CDR3 protein: CASSLGAGGTDEQYF
J gene: TRBJ1-2; V gene: TRBV30; clone size: many; D gene: TRBD1; CDR3 DNA: TGTGCCTGGAGTGTTGGGGCAGGGGGCAACTATGGCTACACCTTC; CDR3 protein: CAWSVGAGGNYGYTF
J gene: TRBJ1-2; V gene: TRBV6-2/TRBV6-3; clone size: NA; D gene: NA; CDR3 DNA: TGTGCCAGCAGTTACTCGGGCACCAGCTATGGCTACACCTTC; CDR3 protein: CASSYSGTSYGYTF
J gene: TRBJ1-2; V gene: TRBV6-1; clone size: many; D gene: NA; CDR3 DNA: TGTGCCAGCAGTGAAGTCGAAGACAGGTTCCCGAGCAATGGCTACACCTTC; CDR3 protein: CASSEVEDRFPSNGYTF
J gene: TRBJ2-5; V gene: TRBV6-1; clone size: few; D gene: NA; CDR3 DNA: TGTGCCAGCAGTATGACTATGTTGGAGACCCAGTACTTC; CDR3 protein: CASSMTMLETQYF
J gene: TRBJ2-2; V gene: TRBV4-2; clone size: few; D gene: NA; CDR3 DNA: TGTGCCAGCAGGACTTACGCGGGATATGAGACCGGGGAGCTGTTTTTT; CDR3 protein: CASRTYAGYETGELFF
J gene: TRBJ2-7; V gene: TRBV27; clone size: few; D gene: NA; CDR3 DNA: TGTGCCAGCAGTTTAGGCGGGGTGGGTGGCGAGCAGTACTTC; CDR3 protein: CASSLGGVGGEQYF
J gene: TRBJ2-7; V gene: TRBV6-2/TRBV6-3; clone size: many; D gene: NA; CDR3 DNA: TGTGCCAGCAGTTACAAAGGAACAGCCTTCTACGAGCAGTACTTC; CDR3 protein: CASSYKGTAFYEQYF
J gene: TRBJ2-7; V gene: TRBV28; clone size: many; D gene: NA; CDR3 DNA: TGTGCCAGCAGCCCGCCCGGGTTCCACGAGCAGTACTTC; CDR3 protein: CASSPPGFHEQYF
J gene: TRBJ2-7; V gene: TRBV6-1; clone size: NA; D gene: TRBD1; CDR3 DNA: TGTGCCACCACCAGGGGGCCATACTACGAGCAGTACTTC; CDR3 protein: CATTRGPYYEQYF
J gene: TRBJ2-1; V gene: TRBV2; clone size: many; D gene: TRBD2; CDR3 DNA: TGTGCCAGCAGTGAACCCGCAAGGACTAGCGGGAGGGCCGTGTGGAATGAGCAGTTCTTC; CDR3 protein: CASSEPARTSGRAVWNEQFF
J gene: TRBJ1-2; V gene: TRBV12-3/TRBV12-4; clone size: NA; D gene: NA; CDR3 DNA: TGTGCCAGCAGACGACTGAAAGCTAACTATGGCTACACCTTC; CDR3 protein: CASRRLKANYGYTF
J gene: TRBJ1-1; V gene: TRBV7-2; clone size: NA; D gene: TRBD1; CDR3 DNA: TGTGCCAGCAGCTTAGGCCAGGGGGTTGAAGCTTTCTTT; CDR3 protein: CASSLGQGVEAFF
J gene: TRBJ2-6; V gene: TRBV7-9; clone size: NA; D gene: NA; CDR3 DNA: TGTGCCAGCAGCTTACAGCTGTCTGGGGCCAACGTCCTGACTTTC; CDR3 protein: CASSLQLSGANVLTF
J gene: TRBJ2-1; V gene: TRBV29-1; clone size: NA; D gene: TRBD2; CDR3 DNA: TGCAGCGTTGAAGCGGATGCGGGAGGGACGGTGCATGAGCAGTTCTTC; CDR3 protein: CSVEADAGGTVHEQFF
J gene: TRBJ2-7; V gene: TRBV4-1; clone size: NA; D gene: NA; CDR3 DNA: TGCGCCAGCAGCCAAGAGGACGGAAACTACGAGCAGTACTTC; CDR3 protein: CASSQEDGNYEQYF
J gene: TRBJ2-7; V gene: TRBV15; clone size: few; D gene: NA; CDR3 DNA: TGTGCCACCAGCGCTGGCCAAGGGGGTAACTACGAGCAGTACTTC; CDR3 protein: CATSAGQGGNYEQYF
J gene: TRBJ1-2; V gene: TRBV18; clone size: many; D gene: NA; CDR3 DNA: TGTGCCAGCTCTCGGTCGTCCCCCACTTCCTCTAACTATGGCTACACCTTC; CDR3 protein: CASSRSSPTSSNYGYTF
J gene: TRBJ2-7; V gene: TRBV28; clone size: many; D gene: NA; CDR3 DNA: TGTGACGACTACGGTGTCGACGAGCAGTACTTC; CDR3 protein: CDDYGVDEQYF
J gene: TRBJ1-5; V gene: TRBV6-1; clone size: many; D gene: TRBD1; CDR3 DNA: TGTGCCAGCAACATAGACAGGGTGGGAGGTCAGCCCCAGCATTTT; CDR3 protein: CASNIDRVGGQPQHF
J gene: TRBJ2-1; V gene: TRBV7-2; clone size: NA; D gene: NA; CDR3 DNA: TGTGCCAGCAGCCCAAGAGGGGCCCATGAGCAGTTCTTC; CDR3 protein: CASSPRGAHEQFF
J gene: TRBJ2-2; V gene: TRBV29-1; clone size: few; D gene: TRBD2; CDR3 DNA: TGCAGCGTTGTCCGGACTAGCGGGAGCCCCGGGGAGCTGTTTTTT; CDR3 protein: CSVVRTSGSPGELFF
J gene: TRBJ2-5; V gene: TRBV12-3/TRBV12-4; clone size: many; D gene: TRBD2; CDR3 DNA: TGTGCCAGCAGTCTAGCGGGAGAAGGGCAAGAGACCCAGTACTTC; CDR3 protein: CASSLAGEGQETQYF
J gene: TRBJ2-2; V gene: TRBV28; clone size: NA; D gene: NA; CDR3 DNA: TGTGCCAGCGACCAAAAAGGGGAGCTGTTTTTT; CDR3 protein: CASDQKGELFF
J gene: TRBJ2-1; V gene: TRBV11-2; clone size: NA; D gene: NA; CDR3 DNA: TGTGCCAGCCGAGGGGGTGGGGGGCAGTTCTTC; CDR3 protein: CASRGGGGQFF
J gene: TRBJ2-7; V gene: TRBV28; clone size: many; D gene: NA; CDR3 DNA: TGTGCCAGCAGTTCCCGGAGTAACGAGCAGTACTTC; CDR3 protein: CASSSRSNEQYF
J gene: TRBJ2-3; V gene: TRBV30; clone size: NA; D gene: TRBD2; CDR3 DNA: TGTGCCACACCCAAACAACAGCGGACTAGCGGGAGGGCCGATCCAACAGATACGCAGTATTTT; CDR3 protein: CATPKQQRTSGRADPTDTQYF
J gene: TRBJ2-2; V gene: TRBV6-1; clone size: few; D gene: TRBD2; CDR3 DNA: TGTGCCAGCAGTTCCCCCCGTTTTTTGCGGGAGGGATTGACCGGGGAGCTGTTTTTT; CDR3 protein: CASSSPRFLREGLTGELFF
J gene: TRBJ1-2; V gene: TRBV3-1; clone size: many; D gene: NA; CDR3 DNA: TGTGCCAGCAGCCAAAGGACGTATGGCTACACCTTC; CDR3 protein: CASSQRTYGYTF
J gene: TRBJ1-3; V gene: TRBV6-1; clone size: many; D gene: NA; CDR3 DNA: TGTGCCAGCAGTGAAGGGCTTCCAAACACCATATATTTT; CDR3 protein: CASSEGLPNTIYF
J gene: TRBJ2-4; V gene: TRBV27; clone size: many; D gene: TRBD1; CDR3 DNA: TGTGCCAGCAGTTTAGGTGGACAGGGGGCGCGAAGAAACATTCAGTACTTC; CDR3 protein: CASSLGGQGARRNIQYF
J gene: TRBJ2-7; V gene: TRBV12-3/TRBV12-4; clone size: NA; D gene: NA; CDR3 DNA: TGTGCCAGCAGTTCGGGCTATGTGAACGAGCAGTACTTC; CDR3 protein: CASSSGYVNEQYF
J gene: TRBJ2-5; V gene: TRBV7-2; clone size: many; D gene: TRBD2; CDR3 DNA: TGTGCCAGCGGACTAGACAGCGTCCAAGAGACCCAGTACTTC; CDR3 protein: CASGLDSVQETQYF
J gene: TRBJ1-4; V gene: TRBV20-1; clone size: many; D gene: NA; CDR3 DNA: TGCAGTGCTAGAGATCGCCTAACTAATGAAAAACTGTTTTTT; CDR3 protein: CSARDRLTNEKLFF
J gene: TRBJ1-1; V gene: TRBV9; clone size: NA; D gene: NA; CDR3 DNA: TGTGCCAGCAGCGTAGCCGTGAACACTGAAGCTTTCTTT; CDR3 protein: CASSVAVNTEAFF
J gene: TRBJ2-5; V gene: TRBV29-1; clone size: many; D gene: NA; CDR3 DNA: TGCAGCGTTGACGAGGCGGCAGGGGACGAGACCCAGTACTTC; CDR3 protein: CSVDEAAGDETQYF
J gene: TRBJ1-1; V gene: TRBV5-1; clone size: many; D gene: NA; CDR3 DNA: TGCGCCAGCAGCGTAGACCAGGGGTGGAACACTGAAGCTTTCTTT; CDR3 protein: CASSVDQGWNTEAFF
J gene: TRBJ1-1; V gene: TRBV28; clone size: many; D gene: NA; CDR3 DNA: TGTGCCAGCAGTTCCAGGAACACTGAAGCTTTCTTT; CDR3 protein: CASSSRNTEAFF